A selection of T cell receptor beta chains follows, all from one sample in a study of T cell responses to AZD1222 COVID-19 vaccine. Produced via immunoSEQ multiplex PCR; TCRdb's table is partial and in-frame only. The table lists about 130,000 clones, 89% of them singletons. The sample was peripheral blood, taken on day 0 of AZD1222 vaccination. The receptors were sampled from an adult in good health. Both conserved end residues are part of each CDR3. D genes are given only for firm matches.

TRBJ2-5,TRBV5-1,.,TGCGCCAGCAGCTTGGGGAGTCAAGAGACCCAGTACTTC,CASSLGSQETQYF
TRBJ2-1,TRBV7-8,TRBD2,TGTGCCAGCAGCTCTATTCCCGGGGGGAATGAGCAGTTCTTC,CASSSIPGGNEQFF
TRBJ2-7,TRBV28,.,TGTGCCAGCAGCCGCCCCCCTCACGAGCAGTACTTC,CASSRPPHEQYF
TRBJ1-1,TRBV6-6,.,TGTGCCAGCAGCTTGGCAGGACAGCCGAACACTGAAGCTTTCTTT,CASSLAGQPNTEAFF
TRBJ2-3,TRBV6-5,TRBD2,TGTGCCAGCAGTTACAGACTAGCGGGAGATACGCAGTATTTT,CASSYRLAGDTQYF
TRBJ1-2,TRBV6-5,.,TGTGCCAGTTGGGGGACACTCCCGCGGTATGGCTACACCTTC,CASWGTLPRYGYTF
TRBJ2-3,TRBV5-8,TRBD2,TGTGCCAGCAGCTTGGGACTAGCGGGAGGAACAACCACAGATACGCAGTATTTT,CASSLGLAGGTTTDTQYF
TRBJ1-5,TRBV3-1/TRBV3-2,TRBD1,TGTGCCAGCAGCCCCTACAGGGGACCGCATCAGCCCCAGCATTTT,CASSPYRGPHQPQHF
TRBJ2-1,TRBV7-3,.,TGTGCCAGCAGCTTACTGGGCGGAAGGGACTACAATGAGCAGTTCTTC,CASSLLGGRDYNEQFF
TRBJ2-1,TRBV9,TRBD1,TGTGCCAGCAGAGACAGGGGCAATGAGCAGTTCTTC,CASRDRGNEQFF